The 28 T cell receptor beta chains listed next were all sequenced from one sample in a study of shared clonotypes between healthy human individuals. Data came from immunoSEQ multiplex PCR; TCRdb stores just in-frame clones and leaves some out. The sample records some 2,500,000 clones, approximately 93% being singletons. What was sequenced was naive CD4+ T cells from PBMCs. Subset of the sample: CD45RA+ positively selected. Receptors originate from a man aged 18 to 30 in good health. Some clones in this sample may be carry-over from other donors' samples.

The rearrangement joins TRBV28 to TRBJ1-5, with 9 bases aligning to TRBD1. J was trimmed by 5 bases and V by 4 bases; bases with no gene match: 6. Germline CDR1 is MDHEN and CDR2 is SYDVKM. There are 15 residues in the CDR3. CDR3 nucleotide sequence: TGTGCCAGCAGTTATCCGGGACAGGGAGATCAGCCCCAGCATTTT. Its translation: CASSYPGQGDQPQHF.

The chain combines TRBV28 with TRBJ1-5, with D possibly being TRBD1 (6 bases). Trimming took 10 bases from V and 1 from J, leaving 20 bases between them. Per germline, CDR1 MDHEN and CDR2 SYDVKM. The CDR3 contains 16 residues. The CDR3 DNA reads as TGTGCCACCATCACCGCCGGGACACCCAGCAATCAGCCCCAGCATTTT. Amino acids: CATITAGTPSNQPQHF.

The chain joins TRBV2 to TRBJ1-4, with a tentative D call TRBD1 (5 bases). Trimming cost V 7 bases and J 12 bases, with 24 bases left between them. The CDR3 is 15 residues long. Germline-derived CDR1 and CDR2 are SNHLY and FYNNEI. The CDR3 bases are TGTGCCAGCACCGCGGCCTACAGGTTAATGAATCAACTGTTTTTT. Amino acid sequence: CASTAAYRLMNQLFF.

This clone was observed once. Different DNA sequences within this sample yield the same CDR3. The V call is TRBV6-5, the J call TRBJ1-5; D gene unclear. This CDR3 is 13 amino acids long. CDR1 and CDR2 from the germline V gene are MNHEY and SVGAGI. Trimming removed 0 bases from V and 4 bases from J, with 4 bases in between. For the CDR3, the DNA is TGTGCCAGCAGTTACTCCCGAAATCAGCCCCAGCATTTT. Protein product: CASSYSRNQPQHF.

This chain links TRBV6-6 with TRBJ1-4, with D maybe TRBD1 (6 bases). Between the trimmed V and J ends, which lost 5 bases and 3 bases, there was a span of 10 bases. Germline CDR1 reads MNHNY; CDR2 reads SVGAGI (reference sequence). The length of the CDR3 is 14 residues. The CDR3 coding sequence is TGTGCCAGCAGTCACAGGGAGGCTAATGAAAAACTGTTTTTT. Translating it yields CASSHREANEKLFF.

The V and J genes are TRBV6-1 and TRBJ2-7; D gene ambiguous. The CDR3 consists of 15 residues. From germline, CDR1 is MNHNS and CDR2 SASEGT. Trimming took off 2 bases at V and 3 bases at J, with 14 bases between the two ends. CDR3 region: CASSEQIGWLYEQYF. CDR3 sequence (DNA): TGTGCCAGCAGTGAACAGATCGGCTGGCTCTACGAGCAGTACTTC.

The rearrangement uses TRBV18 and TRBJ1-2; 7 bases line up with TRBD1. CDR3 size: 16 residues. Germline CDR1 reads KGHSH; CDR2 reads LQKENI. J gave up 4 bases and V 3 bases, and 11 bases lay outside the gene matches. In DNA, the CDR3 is TGTGCCAGCTCACCTTTGATAATAGGACAGGCCTATGGCTACACCTTC. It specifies CASSPLIIGQAYGYTF.

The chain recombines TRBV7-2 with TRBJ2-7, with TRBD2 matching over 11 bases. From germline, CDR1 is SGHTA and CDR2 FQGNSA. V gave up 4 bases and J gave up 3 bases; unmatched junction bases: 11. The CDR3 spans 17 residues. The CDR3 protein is CASSWSGGTSGHYEQYF. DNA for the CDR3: TGTGCCAGCAGCTGGTCCGGTGGGACTAGCGGACACTACGAGCAGTACTTC. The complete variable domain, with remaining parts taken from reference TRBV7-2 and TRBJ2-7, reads GAGVSQSPSNKVTEKGKDVELRCDPISGHTALYWYRQSLGQGLEFLIYFQGNSAPDKSGLPSDRFSAERTGGSVSTLTIQRTQQEDSAVYLCASSWSGGTSGHYEQYFGPGTRLTVT.

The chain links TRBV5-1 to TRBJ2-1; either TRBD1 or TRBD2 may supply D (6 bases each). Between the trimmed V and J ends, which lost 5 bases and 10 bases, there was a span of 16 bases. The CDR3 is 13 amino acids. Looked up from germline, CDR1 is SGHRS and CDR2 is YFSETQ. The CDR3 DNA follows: TGCGCCAGCAGAGGGGGGCCAAATGAAGAGCAGTTCTTC. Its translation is CASRGGPNEEQFF.

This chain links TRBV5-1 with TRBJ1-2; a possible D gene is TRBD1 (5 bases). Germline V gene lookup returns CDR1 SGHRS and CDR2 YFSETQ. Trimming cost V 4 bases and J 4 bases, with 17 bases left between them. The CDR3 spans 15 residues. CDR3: CASSLGGASSYGYTF. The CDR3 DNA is TGCGCCAGCAGCCTTGGGGGAGCAAGCTCCTATGGCTACACCTTC.

This chain's CDR3 is CASSGNTGSGGYTF. CDR3 coding DNA: TGTGCCAGCAGCGGCAATACAGGGTCTGGTGGCTACACCTTC. The chain has TRBV7-8 and TRBJ1-2; TRBD1 might be the D (6 bases). Per germline, CDR1 SGHVS and CDR2 FQNEAQ. The CDR3 length is 14 residues. V gave up 5 bases and J gave up 7 bases, with 17 bases separating them.

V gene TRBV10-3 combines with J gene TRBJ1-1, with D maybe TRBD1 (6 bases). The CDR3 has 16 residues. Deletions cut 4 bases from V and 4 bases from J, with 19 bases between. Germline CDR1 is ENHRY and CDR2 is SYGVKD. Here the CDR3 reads CAISGVMGARVTEAFF. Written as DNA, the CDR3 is TGTGCCATCAGTGGTGTTATGGGGGCGCGAGTCACTGAAGCTTTCTTT.

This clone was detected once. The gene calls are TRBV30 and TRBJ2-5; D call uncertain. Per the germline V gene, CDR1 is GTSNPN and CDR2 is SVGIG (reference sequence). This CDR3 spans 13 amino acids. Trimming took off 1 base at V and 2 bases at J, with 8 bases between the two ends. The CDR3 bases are TGTGCCTGGAGTGGTACAGTACAAGAGACCCAGTACTTC. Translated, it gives CAWSGTVQETQYF.

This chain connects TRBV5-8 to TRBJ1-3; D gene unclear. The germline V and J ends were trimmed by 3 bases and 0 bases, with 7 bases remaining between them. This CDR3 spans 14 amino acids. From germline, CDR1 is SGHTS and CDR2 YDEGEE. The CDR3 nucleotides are TGTGCCAGCAGCTCCACGTACTCTGGAAACACCATATATTTT. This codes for CASSSTYSGNTIYF.

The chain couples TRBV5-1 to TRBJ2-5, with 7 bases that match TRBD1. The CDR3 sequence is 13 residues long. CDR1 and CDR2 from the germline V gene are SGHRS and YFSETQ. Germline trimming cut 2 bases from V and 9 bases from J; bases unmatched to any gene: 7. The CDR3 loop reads CASSLNDRAPQYF. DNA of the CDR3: TGCGCCAGCAGCTTAAACGACAGGGCTCCCCAGTACTTC.

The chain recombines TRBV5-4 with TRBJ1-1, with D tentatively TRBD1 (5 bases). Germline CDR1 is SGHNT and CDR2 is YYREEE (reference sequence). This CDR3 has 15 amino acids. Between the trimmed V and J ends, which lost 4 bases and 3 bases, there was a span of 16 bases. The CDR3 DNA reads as TGTGCCAGCAGCCCTTCGGGGGGACCGTACACTGAAGCTTTCTTT. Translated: CASSPSGGPYTEAFF. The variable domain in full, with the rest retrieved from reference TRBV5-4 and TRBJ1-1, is ETGVTQSPTHLIKTRGQQVTLRCSSQSGHNTVSWYQQALGQGPQFIFQYYREEENGRGNFPPRFSGLQFPNYSSELNVNALELDDSALYLCASSPSGGPYTEAFFGQGTRLTVV.

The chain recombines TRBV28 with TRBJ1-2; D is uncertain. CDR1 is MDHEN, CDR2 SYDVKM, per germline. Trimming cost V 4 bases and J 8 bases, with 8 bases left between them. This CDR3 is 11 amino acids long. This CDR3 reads CASSSIGGYTF. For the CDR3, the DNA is TGTGCCAGCAGTTCTATCGGAGGCTACACCTTC.

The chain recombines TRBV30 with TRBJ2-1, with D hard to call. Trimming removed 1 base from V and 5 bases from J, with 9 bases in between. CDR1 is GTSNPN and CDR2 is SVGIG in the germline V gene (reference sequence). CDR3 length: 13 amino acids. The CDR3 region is CAWSGLGDNEQFF. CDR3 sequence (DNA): TGTGCCTGGAGTGGTCTTGGGGACAATGAGCAGTTCTTC.

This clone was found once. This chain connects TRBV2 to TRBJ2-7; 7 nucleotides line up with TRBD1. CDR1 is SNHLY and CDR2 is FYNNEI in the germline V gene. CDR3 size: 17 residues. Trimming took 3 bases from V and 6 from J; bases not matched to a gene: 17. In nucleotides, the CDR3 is TGTGCCAGCAGTGAGACGATCCCGGGACAGCCCAGAGGCGAGCAGTACTTC. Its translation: CASSETIPGQPRGEQYF.

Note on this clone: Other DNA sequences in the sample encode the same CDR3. CDR3 sequence: CASSLVGDTQYF. The CDR3 nucleotides are TGCGCCAGCAGCTTGGTGGGAGATACGCAGTATTTT. The chain combines TRBV5-1 with TRBJ2-3; D not resolved. The CDR3 length is 12 residues. V lost 0 bases and J lost 5, with 4 bases in between. CDR1 is SGHRS and CDR2 is YFSETQ in the germline V gene.

Here the CDR3 DNA reads TGTGCCAGCAGTTCTCCTTACGGGGGCACAGATACGCAGTATTTT. Its protein is CASSSPYGGTDTQYF. The J gene is TRBJ2-3, the V gene TRBV28, with TRBD2 as a possible D gene (5 bases). Per germline, CDR1 MDHEN and CDR2 SYDVKM. This CDR3 has 15 residues. V gave up 4 bases and J gave up 1 base, with 12 bases separating them. Complete variable domain (other parts from reference TRBV28 and TRBJ2-3): DVKVTQSSRYLVKRTGEKVFLECVQDMDHENMFWYRQDPGLGLRLIYFSYDVKMKEKGDIPEGYSVSREKKERFSLILESASTNQTSMYLCASSSPYGGTDTQYFGPGTRLTVL.

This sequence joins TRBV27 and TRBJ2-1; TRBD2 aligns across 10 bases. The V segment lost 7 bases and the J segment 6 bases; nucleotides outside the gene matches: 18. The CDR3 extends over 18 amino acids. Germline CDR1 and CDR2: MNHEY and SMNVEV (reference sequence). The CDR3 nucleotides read TGTGCCAGCACCCCTCGGAGTCTAGCGGGAGTCGAGGGCAATGAGCAGTTCTTC. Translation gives CASTPRSLAGVEGNEQFF.

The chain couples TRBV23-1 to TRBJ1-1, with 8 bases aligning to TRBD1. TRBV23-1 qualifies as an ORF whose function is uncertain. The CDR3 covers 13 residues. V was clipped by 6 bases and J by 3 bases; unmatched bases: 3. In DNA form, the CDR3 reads TGCGCCAGCAGCCGACAGGGGCACACTGAAGCTTTCTTT. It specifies CASSRQGHTEAFF.

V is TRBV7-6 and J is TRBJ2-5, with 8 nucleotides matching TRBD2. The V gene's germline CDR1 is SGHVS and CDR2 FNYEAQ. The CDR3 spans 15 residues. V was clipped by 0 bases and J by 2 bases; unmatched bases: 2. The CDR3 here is CASSLASGTQETQYF. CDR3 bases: TGTGCCAGCAGCTTAGCTAGCGGGACACAAGAGACCCAGTACTTC.

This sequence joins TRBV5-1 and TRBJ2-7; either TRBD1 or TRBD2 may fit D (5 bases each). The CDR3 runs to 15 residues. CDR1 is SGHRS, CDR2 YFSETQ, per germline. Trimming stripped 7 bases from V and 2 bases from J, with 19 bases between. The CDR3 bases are TGCGCCAGCCAACGGGACCGGGTTATACCCTACGAGCAGTACTTC. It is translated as CASQRDRVIPYEQYF.

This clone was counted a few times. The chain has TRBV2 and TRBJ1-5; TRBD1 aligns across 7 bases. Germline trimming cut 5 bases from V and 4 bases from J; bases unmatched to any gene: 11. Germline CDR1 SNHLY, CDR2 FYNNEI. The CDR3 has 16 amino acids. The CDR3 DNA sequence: TGTGCCAGCAGTTACACACTTGGGACAGAGAATCAGCCCCAGCATTTT. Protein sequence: CASSYTLGTENQPQHF.

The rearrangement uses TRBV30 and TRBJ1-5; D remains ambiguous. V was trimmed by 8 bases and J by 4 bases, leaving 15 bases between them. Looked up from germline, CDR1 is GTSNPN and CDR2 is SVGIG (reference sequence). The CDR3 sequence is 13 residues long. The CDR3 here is CAHSLALNQPQHF. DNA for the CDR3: TGTGCCCACTCGCTGGCCCTAAATCAGCCCCAGCATTTT.

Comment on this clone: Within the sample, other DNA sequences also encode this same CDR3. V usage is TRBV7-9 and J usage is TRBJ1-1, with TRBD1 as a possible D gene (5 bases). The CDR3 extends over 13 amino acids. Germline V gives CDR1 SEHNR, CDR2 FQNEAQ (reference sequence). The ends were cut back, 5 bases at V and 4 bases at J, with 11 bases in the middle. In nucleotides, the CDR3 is TGTGCCAGCAGCGCTCAGGGTGGCACTGAAGCTTTCTTT. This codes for CASSAQGGTEAFF.